This TCR beta chain was found in a study of cytomegalovirus exposure and HLA in healthy donors. Comments on this clone: Its specificity is unknown. One end of the junction is discordant with germline, which a read error may explain.

A multiplex PCR was run with 60 Vbeta primers and 13 Jbeta primers. Generated by immunoSEQ multiplex PCR, the TCRdb table keeps only in-frame clones and is missing some. The data show around 160,000 clones, around 86% seen once. Investigators did not record CMV serostatus for this donor. Whole-study findings and limits: Across donors, most TCRs were seen rarely, yet some public ones were widespread. By a later analysis, the bulk of CMV-associated TCR beta chains appeared HLA-restricted. Accurate prediction of most subjects' HLA-A and HLA-B alleles from TCR beta sequences was reported.

Germline V gives CDR1 SGHNT, CDR2 YENEEA. The CDR3 is 19 residues long. The TCR was taken from a human donor in good health. The V and J genes are TRBV11-3 and TRBJ2-2; perhaps TRBD2 as D (7 bases). Sequencing input: PBMCs. This CDR3 reads CASSLTLPGGPSNTGELFF. CDR3 bases: TGTGCCAGCAGCTTAACCCTCCCCGGGGGGCCCTCGAACACCGGAGAGCTGTTTTTT.